The 16 T cell receptor beta chains listed next were all sequenced from one sample in a study of OX40 agonist ivuxolimab in advanced cancers. TCRdb's copy holds only in-frame clones and misses some; the assay was immunoSEQ multiplex PCR. Among around 33,000 clones listed, 89% were seen once. Sequences were derived from CD4+ or CD8+ T cells sorted from blood, sampled in a trial of the OX40 agonist ivuxolimab. These receptors were collected from an adult with an advanced solid tumor such as melanoma, head and neck, liver or kidney cancer.

This rearrangement joins TRBV28 to TRBJ1-1, with D perhaps matching TRBD1 (6 bases). Germline CDR1 and CDR2: MDHEN and SYDVKM. The CDR3 is 15 amino acids. V gave up 6 bases and J gave up 1 base, with 15 bases separating them. In DNA form, the CDR3 reads TGTGCCAGCAGCCCTCGGAGGGGGTGGAACACTGAAGCTTTCTTT. Its translation: CASSPRRGWNTEAFF.

The V and J genes are TRBV7-2 and TRBJ2-1, with 8 bases aligning to TRBD1. Trimming took 4 bases from V and 6 from J; bases not matched to a gene: 2. The CDR3 length is 13 residues. Germline-derived CDR1 and CDR2 are SGHTA and FQGNSA. CDR3 in amino acids: CASSWTGSNEQFF. The DNA of the CDR3 is TGTGCCAGCAGCTGGACAGGGTCCAATGAGCAGTTCTTC.

The chain links TRBV18 to TRBJ2-6; D is possibly TRBD1 (6 bases). CDR3 length: 16 amino acids. The V end lost 2 bases, the J end lost 4 bases, and 12 bases lay between the germline ends. Germline V lookup: CDR1 KGHSH, CDR2 LQKENI. The CDR3 nucleotides are TGTGCCAGCTCACCAAGAGGGGGTGCCGGGGCCAACGTCCTGACTTTC. It specifies CASSPRGGAGANVLTF.

V gene TRBV27 combines with J gene TRBJ1-5; D is perhaps TRBD1 (6 bases). Germline V CDR1 and CDR2: MNHEY, SMNVEV (reference sequence). V gave up 6 bases and J gave up 3 bases, with 15 bases separating them. This CDR3 comprises 15 residues. The DNA of the CDR3 is TGTGCCAGCAGGCTACTAACAGGGCTCAATCAGCCCCAGCATTTT. Its protein product is CASRLLTGLNQPQHF.

This chain links TRBV5-1 with TRBJ2-5; 9 nucleotides agree with TRBD2. The germline V gene has CDR1 SGHRS and CDR2 YFSETQ. V shed 4 bases, J shed 3 bases, and the junction held 10 bases outside the gene matches. CDR3 length equals 16 residues. As DNA, the CDR3 is TGCGCCAGCAGCCCGTCCACTAGCGGGTCTAAAGAGACCCAGTACTTC. Its translation: CASSPSTSGSKETQYF.

The chain carries TRBV4-2 and TRBJ1-2; TRBD1 is a possible D gene (6 bases). Germline V gene lookup returns CDR1 LGHNA and CDR2 YNFKEQ. Trimming removed 0 bases from V and 2 bases from J, with 13 bases in between. The CDR3 contains 16 residues. CDR3 in amino acids: CASSQDRGSRNYGYTF. DNA for the CDR3: TGTGCCAGCAGCCAAGACAGGGGAAGCAGGAACTATGGCTACACCTTC.

V usage is TRBV7-9 and J usage is TRBJ1-5, with a weak D call TRBD1 (5 bases). V lost 2 bases to trimming and J lost 1 base, with 6 bases between them. The CDR3 length is 14 residues. The germline gives CDR1 SEHNR, CDR2 FQNEAQ (reference sequence). The CDR3 loop reads CASSLRGSNQPQHF. The CDR3 DNA is TGTGCCAGCAGCTTACGGGGGAGCAATCAGCCCCAGCATTTT.

The chain employs TRBV5-4 and TRBJ2-1, with TRBD2 matching over 8 bases. The length of the CDR3 is 15 residues. Germline loops: CDR1 SGHNT, CDR2 YYREEE (reference sequence). V dropped 1 base and J dropped 4; count of bases not matched to a gene: 4. CDR3 nucleotides: TGTGCCAGCAGCTTGCAACTAGCGGAGTACAATGAGCAGTTCTTC. It yields the protein CASSLQLAEYNEQFF.

The rearrangement joins TRBV11-2 to TRBJ2-3; D remains ambiguous. CDR1 is SGHAT, CDR2 FQNNGV, per germline. The V end was cut by 5 bases, the J end by 6 bases, with 21 bases between. This CDR3 is built from 16 residues. The CDR3: CASSPKQRQQWDTQYF. The CDR3 coding sequence is TGTGCCAGCAGCCCCAAACAGAGGCAGCAGTGGGATACGCAGTATTTT. Complete variable domain (other parts from reference TRBV11-2 and TRBJ2-3): EAGVAQSPRYKIIEKRQSVAFWCNPISGHATLYWYQQILGQGPKLLIQFQNNGVVDDSQLPKDRFSAERLKGVDSTLKIQPAKLEDSAVYLCASSPKQRQQWDTQYFGPGTRLTVL.

This chain uses TRBV6-6 with TRBJ2-5; a weak D match, TRBD1 (6 bases). Germline V gives CDR1 MNHNY, CDR2 SVGAGI (reference sequence). The CDR3 has 13 residues. V was trimmed by 7 bases and J by 4 bases, leaving 13 bases between them. The CDR3 DNA follows: TGTGCCAGCACCGGAAACAGGGCAGAGACCCAGTACTTC. Amino acid sequence: CASTGNRAETQYF.

This rearrangement joins TRBV7-8 to TRBJ2-7, with TRBD2 identical over 7 bases. The ends lost 5 bases at V and 5 bases at J; junction bases unmatched: 12. The CDR3 has 15 amino acids. In germline, CDR1 is SGHVS, CDR2 FQNEAQ. CDR3 bases: TGTGCCAGCAGCCCCCGGCGCGGGAGTTGGAACGAGCAGTACTTC. Amino acids: CASSPRRGSWNEQYF.

The V and J genes are TRBV7-2 and TRBJ2-5, with TRBD2 identical over 7 bases. The CDR3 extends over 16 amino acids. The germline CDR1 and CDR2 sequences are SGHTA and FQGNSA. V shed 6 bases and J 2 bases; nucleotides not matched to a gene: 12. CDR3 protein: CASSRDYIRGQETQYF. The CDR3 nucleotides read TGTGCCAGCAGTAGGGACTACATAAGAGGGCAAGAGACCCAGTACTTC. The full variable domain, in which reference TRBV7-2 and TRBJ2-5 provide the parts outside the CDR3, is GAGVSQSPSNKVTEKGKDVELRCDPISGHTALYWYRQSLGQGLEFLIYFQGNSAPDKSGLPSDRFSAERTGGSVSTLTIQRTQQEDSAVYLCASSRDYIRGQETQYFGPGTRLLVL.

V gene TRBV15 combines with J gene TRBJ2-3, with 8 bases that match TRBD2. The junction had 5 bases not matched to a gene; V was cut back by 5 bases and J by 4 bases. Germline CDR1 and CDR2: LNHNV and YYDKDF (reference sequence). The CDR3 spans 14 residues. The DNA for the CDR3 is TGTGCCACCAGCCCCCGGACTAGCCCAGATACGCAGTATTTT. As protein: CATSPRTSPDTQYF.

The J gene is TRBJ2-7, the V gene TRBV30; 9 nucleotides line up with TRBD2. V dropped 0 bases and J dropped 2; count of bases not matched to a gene: 2. This CDR3 contains 14 residues. CDR1 and CDR2 (germline): GTSNPN, SVGIG (reference sequence). The CDR3 loop is CAWSVLAGAYEQYF. The CDR3 DNA reads as TGTGCCTGGAGTGTATTAGCGGGAGCCTACGAGCAGTACTTC.

The chain combines TRBV29-1 with TRBJ1-4; D possibly corresponds to TRBD1 (6 bases). This CDR3 has 13 amino acids. Germline V gives CDR1 SQVTM, CDR2 ANQGSEA. V was trimmed by 6 bases and J by 3 bases, leaving 11 bases between them. The CDR3 DNA is TGCAGCGTCGCCGGGACATCTAATGAAAAACTGTTTTTT. It specifies CSVAGTSNEKLFF.

The rearrangement uses TRBV4-1 and TRBJ1-2; maybe TRBD1 (5 bases). Trimming cost V 3 bases and J 6 bases, with 20 bases left between them. This CDR3 comprises 16 residues. CDR1 is MGHRA, CDR2 YSYEKL, per germline. The CDR3 is CASSQPRLRAGHGYTF. The CDR3 DNA sequence: TGCGCCAGCAGCCAGCCAAGGCTCAGGGCTGGCCATGGCTACACCTTC.